The clone carrying this T cell receptor (beta chain) was counted many times. The CDR3 consists of 16 residues. From germline, CDR1 is MGHRA and CDR2 YSYEKL. V trimming: 4 bases; J trimming: 4 bases; junction bases outside the gene matches: 10. One entry per CDR3 protein, called by TCRdb with MiXCR from the RT-PCR reads. The table records about 680,000 distinct CDR3 sequences, 14% of them present only once. The chain joins TRBV4-1 to TRBJ1-2; TRBD1 aligns across 9 bases. The receptor was isolated from a female donor in good health, serving as a healthy control. Sequenced sample: memory CD4+ T cells from blood. The CDR3 DNA follows: TGCGCCAGCAGCCTCGGCTCGGGACAGGGATTCTATGGCTACACCTTC. This codes for CASSLGSGQGFYGYTF.